The 18 T cell receptor beta chains in this list originate from one sample, sequenced in a study of metastatic and nonmetastatic thyroid tumors. TCRdb reprocessed the PCR reads using MiXCR. This table holds 25,000 to 40,000 clones, under 8% found once. All patients reached thyroid surgery having received no treatment beforehand. Material for sequencing was blood. These TCRs come from a female donor with papillary thyroid cancer or a benign thyroid nodule (not recorded which). Some clones in this sample may be carry-over from other donors' samples.

This clone occurred many times. Given a much more abundant clone one base away, this may be a read error. Other nucleotide sequences from this sample produce the same CDR3. The chain employs TRBV6-1 and TRBJ2-1; TRBD2 matches 8 bases. After removal of 3 bases from V and 8 bases from J, the junction contained 12 bases not matched to a gene. Per germline, CDR1 MNHNS and CDR2 SASEGT. The CDR3 sequence is 16 residues long. Written as DNA, the CDR3 is TGTGCCAGCAGTGAGAGTTCGTCCGGGAGGGGCTATGAGCAGTTCTTC. This codes for CASSESSSGRGYEQFF.

Regarding this clone: A much larger clone lies one base from this, so it may be a read error. The chain uses TRBV5-6 and TRBJ2-3; TRBD1 agrees at 8 bases. V shed 4 bases, J shed 4 bases, and the junction held 8 bases outside the gene matches. Per germline, CDR1 SGHDT and CDR2 YYEEEE. The CDR3 sequence is 15 residues long. As DNA, the CDR3 is TGTGCCAGCAGCAAGACAGGGGTCGTCGCAGATACGCAGTATTTT. It is translated as CASSKTGVVADTQYF.

This clone has a handful of counts. The chain links TRBV29-1 to TRBJ2-5; the D is unclear. The ends were cut back, 4 bases at V and 2 bases at J, with 11 bases in the middle. The germline V gene has CDR1 SQVTM and CDR2 ANQGSEA. There are 13 residues in the CDR3. Written as DNA, the CDR3 is TGCAGCGTTGGTCCCAAAGAACAAGAGACCCAGTACTTC. This encodes CSVGPKEQETQYF.

This clone was seen repeatedly, ten times or more. The chain carries TRBV20-1 and TRBJ2-1; D is ambiguous. Germline CDR1 DFQATT, CDR2 SNEGSKA (reference sequence). The CDR3 runs 11 residues. Deletions cut 2 bases from V and 8 bases from J, with 7 bases between. This CDR3 is CSARQGYEQFF. CDR3 DNA sequence: TGCAGTGCTAGACAAGGGTATGAGCAGTTCTTC.

This clone was counted at least ten times. V usage is TRBV10-3 and J usage is TRBJ2-7; no clear D gene. The CDR3 totals 12 residues. Trimming took 2 bases from V and 1 from J, leaving 3 bases between them. Germline CDR1 and CDR2: ENHRY and SYGVKD. CDR3 coding DNA: TGTGCCATCAGTGAGAGGTCCTACGAGCAGTACTTC. This encodes CAISERSYEQYF.

In this sample, this clone turned up many times. V and J are TRBV14 and TRBJ2-7; the D is unclear. Germline V lookup: CDR1 SGHDN, CDR2 FVKESK. The ends were cut back, 5 bases at V and 1 base at J, with 15 bases in the middle. The CDR3 has 15 residues. CDR3 nucleotide sequence: TGTGCCAGCAGCTCCTCACCCCCGAGTTCCTACGAGCAGTACTTC. It yields the protein CASSSSPPSSYEQYF.

This clone was counted many times. The chain carries TRBV6-2 or TRBV6-3 and TRBJ2-7, with 12 positions matching TRBD2. Germline values: CDR1 MNHEY, CDR2 SVGEGT. The ends lost 6 bases at V and 0 bases at J; junction bases unmatched: 9. CDR3 size: 17 residues. In DNA, the CDR3 is TGTGCCAGCAGGAACGGACTAGCGGGGCGCCTCTCCTACGAGCAGTACTTC. It yields the protein CASRNGLAGRLSYEQYF.

This chain links TRBV5-6 with TRBJ2-5; 11 positions match TRBD2. The CDR3 is 16 residues long. Germline assignment: CDR1 SGHDT and CDR2 YYEEEE. V dropped 2 bases and J dropped 2; count of bases not matched to a gene: 5. The chain's CDR3 is CASSFLAGGTQETQYF. The CDR3 nucleotides are TGTGCCAGCAGCTTTCTAGCGGGGGGCACTCAAGAGACCCAGTACTTC.

This clone was counted many times. The chain links TRBV2 to TRBJ1-5; D is possibly TRBD1 (5 bases). Germline CDR1 SNHLY, CDR2 FYNNEI. Trimming removed 11 bases from V and 2 bases from J, with 13 bases in between. CDR3 length equals 13 residues. In nucleotides, the CDR3 is TGTGCCGTTCAGGGTATGGGCAATCAGCCCCAGCATTTT. Translation: CAVQGMGNQPQHF.

This clone was detected ten times or more. V gene TRBV9 combines with J gene TRBJ2-3, with 8 bases lining up with TRBD2. The germline gives CDR1 SGDLS, CDR2 YYNGEE. The J segment lost 2 bases and the V segment lost 0 bases, leaving 11 bases of the junction unmatched. This CDR3 spans 18 amino acids. CDR3 loop: CASSVVGGTSGFTDTQYF. CDR3 DNA: TGTGCCAGCAGCGTAGTGGGGGGAACTAGCGGATTCACAGATACGCAGTATTTT.

The rearrangement joins TRBV20-1 to TRBJ2-7; 10 nucleotides agree with TRBD2. The J segment lost 2 bases and the V segment lost 5 bases, leaving 9 bases of the junction unmatched. The CDR3 consists of 15 residues. CDR1 DFQATT and CDR2 SNEGSKA come from the germline V gene (reference sequence). The CDR3: CSAPGSGGFAYEQYF. The CDR3 DNA is TGCAGTGCTCCAGGTAGCGGGGGGTTCGCCTACGAGCAGTACTTC.

This clone was observed at least ten times. The rearrangement uses TRBV30 and TRBJ2-3; a possible D gene is TRBD2 (6 bases). Trimming shortened V by 0 bases and J by 0 bases, and 10 bases separated the two germline ends. The CDR3 runs to 15 residues. CDR1 GTSNPN and CDR2 SVGIG come from the germline V gene (reference sequence). DNA of the CDR3: TGTGCCTGGAGTGTTGGCGGGATGAGCACAGATACGCAGTATTTT. The encoded protein is CAWSVGGMSTDTQYF. The full variable domain, completed using reference TRBV30 and TRBJ2-3, is SQTIHQWPATLVQPVGSPLSLECTVEGTSNPNLYWYRQAAGRGLQLLFYSVGIGQISSEVPQNLSASRPQDRQFILSSKKLLLSDSGFYLCAWSVGGMSTDTQYFGPGTRLTVL.

This clone was seen only a few times. The chain joins TRBV4-3 to TRBJ1-1, with a possible D match to TRBD1 (6 bases). CDR1 and CDR2 from the germline V gene are LGHNA and YSLEER. The CDR3 covers 15 residues. V dropped 4 bases and J dropped 0 bases, with 12 bases sitting between them. In DNA, the CDR3 is TGCGCCAGCAGCCTAGGGGGAGGGGTGAACACTGAAGCTTTCTTT. This translates into CASSLGGGVNTEAFF.

This clone came up many times. V and J are TRBV18 and TRBJ1-2; D is unresolved. The CDR3 sequence is 13 residues long. Per the germline V gene, CDR1 is KGHSH and CDR2 is LQKENI. V was cut by 2 bases and J by 6 bases, with 10 bases left in between. CDR3 region: CASSPTAGNGYTF. For the CDR3, the DNA is TGTGCCAGCTCACCAACGGCAGGAAATGGCTACACCTTC. The whole variable domain, filled in from reference TRBV18 and TRBJ1-2, reads NAGVMQNPRHLVRRRGQEARLRCSPMKGHSHVYWYRQLPEEGLKFMVYLQKENIIDESGMPKERFSAEFPKEGPSILRIQQVVRGDSAAYFCASSPTAGNGYTFGSGTRLTVV.

This clone occurred many times. V usage is TRBV6-1 and J usage is TRBJ2-4, with 7 nucleotides matching TRBD2. CDR3 size: 15 residues. Trimming cost V 0 bases and J 8 bases; bases outside gene matches: 7. Germline assignment: CDR1 MNHNS and CDR2 SASEGT. The CDR3 sequence is CASSEAASGRDIQYF. The CDR3 DNA is TGTGCCAGCAGTGAAGCAGCTAGCGGCAGGGACATTCAGTACTTC.

A note on this clone: A clone one base away is much larger, so this may be a read error. The chain has TRBV12-3 or TRBV12-4 and TRBJ2-2, with 7 bases identical to TRBD1. The CDR3 consists of 13 residues. The CDR3: CAGRSTGAGELFF. CDR3 DNA: TGTGCCGGCAGGTCAACAGGGGCCGGGGAGCTGTTTTTT.

This clone was found many times. The rearrangement links TRBV3-1 to TRBJ2-2, with 9 nucleotides matching TRBD1. This CDR3 has 15 residues. Germline lookup yields CDR1 LGHDT and CDR2 YNNKEL (reference sequence). V was pared by 4 bases and J by 4 bases, with 4 bases of the junction left unmatched. CDR3 coding DNA: TGTGCCAGCAGCCGGACAGGGGTTTCCACCGGGGAGCTGTTTTTT. Its protein product is CASSRTGVSTGELFF. Supplemented by reference TRBV3-1 and TRBJ2-2, the full variable domain reads DTAVSQTPKYLVTQMGNDKSIKCEQNLGHDTMYWYKQDSKKFLKIMFSYNNKELIINETVPNRFSPKSPDKAHLNLHINSLELGDSAVYFCASSRTGVSTGELFFGEGSRLTVL.

There are many counts of this clone. This sequence joins TRBV19 and TRBJ2-4; weak D call: TRBD1 (5 bases). The length of the CDR3 is 15 residues. Germline-derived CDR1 and CDR2 are LNHDA and SQIVND (reference sequence). The ends were cut back, 3 bases at V and 0 bases at J, with 9 bases in the middle. Written as DNA, the CDR3 is TGTGCCAGTAGTATTGGACACCTAGCCAAAAACATTCAGTACTTC. This codes for CASSIGHLAKNIQYF.